Listed below are T cell receptor beta chains from one sample, sequenced in a study of blood T cell repertoires in COVID-19. Sequencing was performed with immunoSEQ multiplex PCR; in TCRdb, only in-frame clones are kept and a portion is missing. The table has about 13,000 clones, about 86% seen once; the top ten hold roughly half. The sequenced sample was peripheral blood. The source is a man at least 80 years old with acute or convalescent COVID-19. Each CDR3 is given with its conserved first and last residue. Fields, in order: V gene, D gene, CDR3 protein. D genes are given only for firm matches.

TRBV18	-	CASSPGVGGRTGQPQHF
TRBV28	TRBD2	CASSFWVPGLAGLAKNIQYF
TRBV18	-	CASSPGEGARSPLHF
TRBV30	-	CAWSVSGGGNSPLHF
TRBV2	-	CASKVQGSNSPLHF
TRBV29-1	TRBD1	CSAAGTEGFEKLFF
TRBV7-2	TRBD1	CASSLAADRVEQPQHF
TRBV29-1	TRBD2	CSVAVGRGSTDTQYF
TRBV7-3	-	CASSLTGAGAYEQYF
TRBV21-1	-	CASSKGDRPNYGYTF
TRBV7-3	-	CASSLTPGTDTQYF
TRBV6-5	-	CASSPFGGRGGYTF
TRBV7-8	-	CASSPRTAGKNIQYF
TRBV18	TRBD2	CASSSSSGDSYEQYF
TRBV7-8	TRBD1	CASRPGQNSNQPQHF
TRBV6-1	-	CASSEKRETQYF
TRBV19	TRBD1	CASSSPGQGTYEQYF
TRBV13	-	CASSLTVTRMIF
TRBV5-1	TRBD1	CASSFQGANPTDTQYF
TRBV13	TRBD2	CASSLVAGTSGRAGNEQFF
TRBV6-1	TRBD2	CASSETSDGELFF
TRBV3-1/TRBV3-2	TRBD1	CASSDLIRDRLQETQYF
TRBV19	TRBD2	CASSITLAGGPETQYF
TRBV11-3	-	CASSLDWTAYNEQFF
TRBV5-6	-	CASRRVDNSYEQYF
TRBV5-4	-	CASDVAGRYGYTF
TRBV5-1	-	CASSSWSSYEQYF
TRBV7-2	-	CASSQLNTGELFF
TRBV6-5	-	CASSYVRAGYNEQFF
TRBV6-5	TRBD1	CASTGTGNQPQHF
TRBV7-3	TRBD1	CASRQTGAAGELFF
TRBV7-8	-	CASSFSTVPFQETQYF
TRBV2	TRBD1	CASSDVGQAELAQHF
TRBV12-2	-	CASRQNQGLVMNEQFF
TRBV7-9	-	CASSPDAVLGGYTF
TRBV7-7	-	CASSLNQGFGNTIYF
TRBV20-1	-	CSARGNSGAFF
TRBV6-6	-	CASRILVDTQYF
TRBV30	-	CAWSQGVGGYTF
TRBV3-1/TRBV3-2	-	CASSPPQGIQETQYF
TRBV14	-	CASSQVAGFRGDTQYF
TRBV3-1/TRBV3-2	TRBD2	CASTLAGRETQYF